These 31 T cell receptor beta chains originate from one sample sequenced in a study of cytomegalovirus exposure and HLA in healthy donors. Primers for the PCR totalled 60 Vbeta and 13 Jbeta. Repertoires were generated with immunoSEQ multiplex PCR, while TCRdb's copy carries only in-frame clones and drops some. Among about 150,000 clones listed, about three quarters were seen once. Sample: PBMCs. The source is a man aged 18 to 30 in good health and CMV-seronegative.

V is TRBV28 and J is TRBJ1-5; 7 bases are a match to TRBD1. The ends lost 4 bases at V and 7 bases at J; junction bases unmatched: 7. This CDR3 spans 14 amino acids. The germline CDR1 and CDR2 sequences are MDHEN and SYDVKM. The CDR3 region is CASSSGGQKQPQHF. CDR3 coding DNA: TGTGCCAGCAGTTCTGGGGGACAGAAACAGCCCCAGCATTTT.

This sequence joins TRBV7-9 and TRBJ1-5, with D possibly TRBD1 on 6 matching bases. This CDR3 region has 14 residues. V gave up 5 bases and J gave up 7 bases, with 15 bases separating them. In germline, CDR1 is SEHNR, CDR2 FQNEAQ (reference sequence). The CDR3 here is CASSPGGGRQPQHF. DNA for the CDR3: TGTGCCAGCAGCCCTGGCGGGGGCCGGCAGCCCCAGCATTTT.

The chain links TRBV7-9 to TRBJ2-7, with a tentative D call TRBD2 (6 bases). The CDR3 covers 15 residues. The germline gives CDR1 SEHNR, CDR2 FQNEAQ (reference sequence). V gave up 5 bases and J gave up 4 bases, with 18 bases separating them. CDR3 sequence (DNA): TGTGCCAGCAGCCGCGGGGTAGCGGCCCTTTACGAGCAGTACTTC. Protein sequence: CASSRGVAALYEQYF.

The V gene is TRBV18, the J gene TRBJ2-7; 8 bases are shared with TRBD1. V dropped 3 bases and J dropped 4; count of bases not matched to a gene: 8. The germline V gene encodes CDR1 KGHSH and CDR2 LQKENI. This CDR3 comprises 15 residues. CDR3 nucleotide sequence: TGTGCCAGCTCACCTTGGGGGACAGGTCAATACGAGCAGTACTTC. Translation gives CASSPWGTGQYEQYF. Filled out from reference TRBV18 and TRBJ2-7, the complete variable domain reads NAGVMQNPRHLVRRRGQEARLRCSPMKGHSHVYWYRQLPEEGLKFMVYLQKENIIDESGMPKERFSAEFPKEGPSILRIQQVVRGDSAAYFCASSPWGTGQYEQYFGPGTRLTVT.

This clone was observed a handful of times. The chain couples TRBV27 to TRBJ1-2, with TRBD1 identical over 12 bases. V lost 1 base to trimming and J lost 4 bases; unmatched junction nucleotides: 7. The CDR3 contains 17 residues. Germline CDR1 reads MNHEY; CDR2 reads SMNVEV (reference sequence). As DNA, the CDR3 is TGTGCCAGCAGTTTATTCGGGACAGGGGGCGGCGGCTATGGCTACACCTTC. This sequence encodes CASSLFGTGGGGYGYTF.

The CDR3 is CASSEYGREPNTGELFF. As DNA, the CDR3 is TGCGCCAGCAGTGAGTACGGGCGGGAGCCGAACACCGGGGAGCTGTTTTTT. The chain links TRBV10-1 to TRBJ2-2; 7 bases agree with TRBD2. This CDR3 contains 17 residues. CDR1 is WNHNN and CDR2 is SYGVQD in the germline V gene (reference sequence). The J segment lost 0 bases and the V segment lost 1 base, leaving 5 bases of the junction unmatched.

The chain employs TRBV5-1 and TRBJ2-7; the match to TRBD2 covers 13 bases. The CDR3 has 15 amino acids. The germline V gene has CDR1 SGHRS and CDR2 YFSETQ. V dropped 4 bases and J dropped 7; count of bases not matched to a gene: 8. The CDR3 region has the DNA TGCGCCAGCAGCGCAACTAGCGGGAGGGCGGGAGAGCAGTACTTC. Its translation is CASSATSGRAGEQYF. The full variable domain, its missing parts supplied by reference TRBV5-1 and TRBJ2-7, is KAGVTQTPRYLIKTRGQQVTLSCSPISGHRSVSWYQQTPGQGLQFLFEYFSETQRNKGNFPGRFSGRQFSNSRSEMNVSTLELGDSALYLCASSATSGRAGEQYFGPGTRLTVT.

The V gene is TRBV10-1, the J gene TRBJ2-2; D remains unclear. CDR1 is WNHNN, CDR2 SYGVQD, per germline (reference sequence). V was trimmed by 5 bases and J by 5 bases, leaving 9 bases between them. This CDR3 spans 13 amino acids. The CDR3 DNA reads TGCGCCAGCAGTTCAAGCTGGACCGGGGAGCTGTTTTTT. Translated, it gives CASSSSWTGELFF.

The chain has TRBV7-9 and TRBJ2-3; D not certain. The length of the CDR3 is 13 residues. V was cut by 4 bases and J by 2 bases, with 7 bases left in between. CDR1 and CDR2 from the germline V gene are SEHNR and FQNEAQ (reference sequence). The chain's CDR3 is CASSSLSTDTQYF. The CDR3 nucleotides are TGTGCCAGCAGCTCCCTATCCACAGATACGCAGTATTTT.

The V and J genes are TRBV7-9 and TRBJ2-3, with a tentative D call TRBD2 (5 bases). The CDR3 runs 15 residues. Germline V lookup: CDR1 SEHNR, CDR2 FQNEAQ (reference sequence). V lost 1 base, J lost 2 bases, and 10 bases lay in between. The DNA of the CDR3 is TGTGCCAGCAGCTTAGGTGCGGGTTTCACAGATACGCAGTATTTT. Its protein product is CASSLGAGFTDTQYF. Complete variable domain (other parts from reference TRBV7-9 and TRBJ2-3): DTGVSQNPRHKITKRGQNVTFRCDPISEHNRLYWYRQTLGQGPEFLTYFQNEAQLEKSRLLSDRFSAERPKGSFSTLEIQRTEQGDSAMYLCASSLGAGFTDTQYFGPGTRLTVL.

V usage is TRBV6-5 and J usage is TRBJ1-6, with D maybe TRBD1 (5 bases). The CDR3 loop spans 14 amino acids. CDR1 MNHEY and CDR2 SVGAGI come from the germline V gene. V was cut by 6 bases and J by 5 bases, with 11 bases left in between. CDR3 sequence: CASRRQLNNSPLHF. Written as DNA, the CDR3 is TGTGCCAGCAGGAGACAGCTGAATAATTCACCCCTCCACTTT.

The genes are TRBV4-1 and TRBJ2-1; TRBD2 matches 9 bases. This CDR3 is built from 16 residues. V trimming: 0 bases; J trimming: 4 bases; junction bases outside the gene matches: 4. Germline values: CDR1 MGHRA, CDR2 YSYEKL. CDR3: CASSQESSGVYNEQFF. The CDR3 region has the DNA TGCGCCAGCAGCCAAGAGTCTAGCGGGGTTTACAATGAGCAGTTCTTC.

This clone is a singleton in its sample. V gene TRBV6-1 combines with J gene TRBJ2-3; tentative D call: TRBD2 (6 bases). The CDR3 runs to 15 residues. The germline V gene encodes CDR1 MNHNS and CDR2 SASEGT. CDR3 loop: CGSLGGHVGTDTQYF. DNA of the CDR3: TGTGGTTCCCTGGGAGGACACGTTGGTACAGATACGCAGTATTTT.

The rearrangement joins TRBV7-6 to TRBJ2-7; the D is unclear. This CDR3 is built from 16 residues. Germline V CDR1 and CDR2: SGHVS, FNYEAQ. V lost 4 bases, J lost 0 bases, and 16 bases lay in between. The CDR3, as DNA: TGTGCCAGCAGCTCCCCGGCGGCGCCCTCCTCCTACGAGCAGTACTTC. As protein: CASSSPAAPSSYEQYF. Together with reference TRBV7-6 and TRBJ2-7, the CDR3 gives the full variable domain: GAGVSQSPRYKVTKRGQDVALRCDPISGHVSLYWYRQALGQGPEFLTYFNYEAQQDKSGLPNDRFSAERPEGSISTLTIQRTEQRDSAMYRCASSSPAAPSSYEQYFGPGTRLTVT.

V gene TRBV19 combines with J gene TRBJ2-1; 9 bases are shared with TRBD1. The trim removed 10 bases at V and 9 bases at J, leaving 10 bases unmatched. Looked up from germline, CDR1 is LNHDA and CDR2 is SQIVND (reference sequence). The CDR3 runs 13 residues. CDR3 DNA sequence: TGTGCCACGGGACAGGGATTTATAGGTGAGCAGTTCTTC. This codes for CATGQGFIGEQFF.

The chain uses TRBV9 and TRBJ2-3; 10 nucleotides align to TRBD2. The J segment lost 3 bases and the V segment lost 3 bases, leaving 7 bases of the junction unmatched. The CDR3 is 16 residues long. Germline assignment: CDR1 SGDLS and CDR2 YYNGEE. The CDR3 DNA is TGTGCCAGCAGCGCCCACTCGGGACTAGCGACAGATACGCAGTATTTT. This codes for CASSAHSGLATDTQYF.

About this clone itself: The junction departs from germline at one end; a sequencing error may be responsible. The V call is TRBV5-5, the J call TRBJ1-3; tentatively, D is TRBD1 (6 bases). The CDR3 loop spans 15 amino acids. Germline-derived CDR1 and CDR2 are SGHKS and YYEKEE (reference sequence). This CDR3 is CASSLPGAFGNAIYF. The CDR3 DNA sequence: TGTGCCAGCAGCTTGCCAGGGGCGTTCGGAAACGCCATATATTTT.

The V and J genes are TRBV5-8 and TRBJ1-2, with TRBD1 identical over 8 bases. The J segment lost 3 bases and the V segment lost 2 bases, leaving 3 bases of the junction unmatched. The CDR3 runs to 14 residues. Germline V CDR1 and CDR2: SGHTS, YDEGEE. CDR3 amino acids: CASSFGTGHYGYTF. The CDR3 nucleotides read TGTGCCAGCAGCTTTGGGACAGGACACTATGGCTACACCTTC.

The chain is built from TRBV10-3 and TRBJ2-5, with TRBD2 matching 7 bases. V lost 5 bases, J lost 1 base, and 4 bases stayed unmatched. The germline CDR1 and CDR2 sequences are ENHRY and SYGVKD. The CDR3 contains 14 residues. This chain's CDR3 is CAISREVGQETQYF. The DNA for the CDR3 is TGTGCCATCAGTCGGGAGGTAGGCCAAGAGACCCAGTACTTC.

CDR3 in amino acids: CASSDGWREQYF. The CDR3 nucleotides read TGTGCCAGCAGTGATGGGTGGAGGGAGCAGTACTTC. The chain has TRBV2 and TRBJ2-7, with D possibly matching TRBD2 (5 bases). CDR1 and CDR2 from the germline V gene are SNHLY and FYNNEI. The CDR3 extends over 12 amino acids. The V and J ends lost 3 bases and 7 bases respectively, with 10 bases between them.

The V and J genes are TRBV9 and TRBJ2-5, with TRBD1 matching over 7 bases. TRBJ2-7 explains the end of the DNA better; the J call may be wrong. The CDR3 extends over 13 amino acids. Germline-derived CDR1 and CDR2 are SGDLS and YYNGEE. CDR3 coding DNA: TGTGCCAGCAGCGGGGACAGCCACTACGAGCAGTACTTC. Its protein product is CASSGDSHYEQYF.

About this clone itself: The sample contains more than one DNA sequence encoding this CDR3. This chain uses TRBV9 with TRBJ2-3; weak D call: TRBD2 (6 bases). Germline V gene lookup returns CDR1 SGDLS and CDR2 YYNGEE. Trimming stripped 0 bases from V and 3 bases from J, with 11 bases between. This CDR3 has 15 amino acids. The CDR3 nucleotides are TGTGCCAGCAGCGTAGCGAACGGGAGAACAGATACGCAGTATTTT. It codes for CASSVANGRTDTQYF.

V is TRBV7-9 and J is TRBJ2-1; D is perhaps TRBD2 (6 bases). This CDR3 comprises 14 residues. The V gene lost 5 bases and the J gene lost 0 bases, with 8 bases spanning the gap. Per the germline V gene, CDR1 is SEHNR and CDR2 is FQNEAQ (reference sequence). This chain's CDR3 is CASSRGGSYNEQFF. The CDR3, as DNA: TGTGCCAGCAGCCGGGGAGGCTCCTACAATGAGCAGTTCTTC.

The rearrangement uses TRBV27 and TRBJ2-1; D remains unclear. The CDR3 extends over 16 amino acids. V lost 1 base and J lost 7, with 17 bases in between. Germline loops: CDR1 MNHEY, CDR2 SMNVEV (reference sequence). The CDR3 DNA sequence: TGTGCCAGCAGTTTATTGCCCGCCGAGGTGATGAATGAGCAGTTCTTC. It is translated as CASSLLPAEVMNEQFF.

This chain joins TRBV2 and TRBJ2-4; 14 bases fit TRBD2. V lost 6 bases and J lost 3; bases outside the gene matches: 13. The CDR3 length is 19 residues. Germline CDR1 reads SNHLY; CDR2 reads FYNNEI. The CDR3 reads CASSATGLAGVGGKNIQYF. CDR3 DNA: TGTGCCAGCAGCGCAACGGGACTAGCGGGAGTGGGGGGCAAAAACATTCAGTACTTC.

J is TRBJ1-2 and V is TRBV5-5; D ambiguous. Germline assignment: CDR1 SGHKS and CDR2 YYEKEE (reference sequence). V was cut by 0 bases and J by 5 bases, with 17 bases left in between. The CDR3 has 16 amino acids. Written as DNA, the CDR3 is TGTGCCAGCAGCTTGGCCTACACAGCGGAGCCGTATGGCTACACCTTC. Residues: CASSLAYTAEPYGYTF. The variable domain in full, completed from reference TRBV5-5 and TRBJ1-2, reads DAGVTQSPTHLIKTRGQQVTLRCSPISGHKSVSWYQQVLGQGPQFIFQYYEKEERGRGNFPDRFSARQFPNYSSELNVNALLLGDSALYLCASSLAYTAEPYGYTFGSGTRLTVV.

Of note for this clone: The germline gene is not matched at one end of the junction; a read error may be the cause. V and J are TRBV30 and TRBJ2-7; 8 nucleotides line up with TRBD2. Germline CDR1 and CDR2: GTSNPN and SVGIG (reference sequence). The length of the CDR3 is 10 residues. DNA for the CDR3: TGCGGAGCGGGGGAGTACGAGCAGTACTTC. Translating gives CGAGEYEQYF.

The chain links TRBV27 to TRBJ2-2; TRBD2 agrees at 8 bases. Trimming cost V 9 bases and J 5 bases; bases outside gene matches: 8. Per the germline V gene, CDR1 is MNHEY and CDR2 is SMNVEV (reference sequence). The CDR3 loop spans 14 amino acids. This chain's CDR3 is CASRTSLTTGELFF. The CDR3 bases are TGTGCCAGTCGGACTAGCCTTACGACCGGGGAGCTGTTTTTT.

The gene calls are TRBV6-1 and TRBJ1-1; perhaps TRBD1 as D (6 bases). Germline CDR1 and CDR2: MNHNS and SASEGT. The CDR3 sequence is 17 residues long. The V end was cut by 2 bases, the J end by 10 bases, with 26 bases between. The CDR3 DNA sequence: TGTGCCAGCAGTGAAAGGGGAGGGGGGGGACGGGCACGAGGAGCTTTCTTT. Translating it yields CASSERGGGGRARGAFF.

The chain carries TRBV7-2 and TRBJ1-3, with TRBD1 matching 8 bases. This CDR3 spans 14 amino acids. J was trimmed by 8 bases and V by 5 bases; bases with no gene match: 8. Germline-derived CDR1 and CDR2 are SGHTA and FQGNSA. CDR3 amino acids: CASSPRTGLDTIYF. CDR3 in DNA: TGTGCCAGCAGCCCCCGGACAGGGCTCGACACCATATATTTT.

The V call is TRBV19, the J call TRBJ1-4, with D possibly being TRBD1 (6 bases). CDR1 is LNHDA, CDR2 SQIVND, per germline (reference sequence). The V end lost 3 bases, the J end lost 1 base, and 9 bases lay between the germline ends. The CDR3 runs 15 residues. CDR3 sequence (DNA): TGTGCCAGTAGTATCGAACAGGGAACTAATGAAAAACTGTTTTTT. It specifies CASSIEQGTNEKLFF.